These 8 T cell receptor beta chains originate from one sample sequenced in a study of OX40 agonist ivuxolimab in advanced cancers. Sequencing used immunoSEQ multiplex PCR; TCRdb keeps in-frame clones, though not all of them. Among 17,000 or so clones listed, roughly 84% were seen once. The starting material was CD4+ or CD8+ T cells sorted from blood, obtained in a trial of the OX40 agonist ivuxolimab. These receptor sequences come from an adult with an advanced solid tumor such as melanoma, head and neck, liver or kidney cancer.

This chain uses TRBV4-1 with TRBJ2-7, with D perhaps TRBD2 (7 bases). The V end lost 4 bases, the J end lost 5 bases, and 21 bases lay between the germline ends. The CDR3 has 16 residues. Germline assignment: CDR1 MGHRA and CDR2 YSYEKL. The CDR3 loop is CASSRLWGGAPNEQYF. For the CDR3, the DNA is TGCGCCAGCAGCCGATTATGGGGGGGGGCTCCTAACGAGCAGTACTTC.

The V call is TRBV15, the J call TRBJ2-7; a possible D gene is TRBD1 (6 bases). Trimming left V 3 bases short and J 2 bases short, with 11 bases between. The CDR3 length is 14 residues. The germline CDR1 and CDR2 sequences are LNHNV and YYDKDF (reference sequence). Written as DNA, the CDR3 is TGTGCCACCAGCAGCGAAGGGGGTACCTACGAGCAGTACTTC. Its translation: CATSSEGGTYEQYF.

The chain is built from TRBV29-1 and TRBJ2-5; D possibly matches TRBD1 or TRBD2 (5 bases each). The CDR3 length is 16 residues. V shed 4 bases and J shed 5 bases, with 23 bases lying between them. CDR1 and CDR2 (germline): SQVTM, ANQGSEA. The CDR3 sequence: CSVALFLGESEETQYF. In DNA, the CDR3 is TGCAGCGTTGCCCTCTTTTTGGGGGAGAGCGAGGAGACCCAGTACTTC.

V gene TRBV28 combines with J gene TRBJ2-7; D may correspond to TRBD1 or TRBD2 (6 bases each). V lost 2 bases and J 7 bases, leaving 18 bases between the germline ends. Per germline, CDR1 MDHEN and CDR2 SYDVKM. The CDR3 consists of 15 residues. CDR3 in amino acids: CASSLTRGGLREQYF. The CDR3 DNA sequence: TGTGCCAGCAGTTTAACACGTGGGGGGCTTAGAGAGCAGTACTTC.

This chain uses TRBV28 with TRBJ1-5; 7 bases match TRBD1. The CDR3 sequence is 15 residues long. The V gene end was trimmed by 4 bases and the J gene end by 5 bases; junction bases not matched to a gene: 8. CDR1 is MDHEN, CDR2 SYDVKM, per germline. CDR3 loop: CASSSQQGFYQPQHF. The CDR3 DNA sequence: TGTGCCAGCAGTTCCCAACAGGGGTTCTATCAGCCCCAGCATTTT.

This chain links TRBV10-2 with TRBJ2-7, with a tentative D call TRBD1 (6 bases). The V and J ends lost 3 bases and 2 bases respectively, with 11 bases between them. Germline V gives CDR1 WSHSY, CDR2 SAAADI. The CDR3 has 14 amino acids. CDR3 region: CASSDRNRAYEQYF. CDR3 sequence (DNA): TGCGCCAGCAGTGACCGGAACAGGGCCTACGAGCAGTACTTC.

The chain joins TRBV30 to TRBJ2-5, with D possibly being TRBD1 (6 bases). The CDR3 is made up of 13 amino acids. Trimming shortened V by 4 bases and J by 3 bases, and 12 bases separated the two germline ends. CDR1 is GTSNPN, CDR2 SVGIG, per germline (reference sequence). CDR3 sequence: CAWTSRTEETQYF. The CDR3 DNA sequence: TGTGCCTGGACTTCCCGGACAGAAGAGACCCAGTACTTC.

V and J are TRBV7-6 and TRBJ2-7; perhaps TRBD2 as D (6 bases). This CDR3 comprises 15 residues. The germline V gene has CDR1 SGHVS and CDR2 FNYEAQ. V shed 4 bases and J shed 4 bases, with 17 bases lying between them. The CDR3 DNA reads as TGTGCCAGCAGCTCCGTTCCGGGGGAGGCATACGAGCAGTACTTC. It translates to CASSSVPGEAYEQYF.